The source of this T cell receptor (beta chain) is a study of shared clonotypes between healthy human individuals (dated by TCRdb to the early 2020s). As for the study more broadly: The cohort included a few men and a couple of women between 18 and 49 years of age. To estimate repertoire size and how much clonotype sharing occurs between individuals, the study deeply sequenced the blood TCR repertoires of 5 or 6 healthy adults. Libraries were prepared and TCR repertoires were sequenced by different laboratories using diverse techniques, in order to increase sequencing depth and limit assay-specific biases. Each donor's leukapheresis produced roughly between roughly 0.85 and 10 billion PBMCs. Summary of the overall study and its limitations: Sampling was limited to blood, and TCR repertoires in tissue likely differ from TCR repertoires in blood. Because the study included a small number of donors, the genetic and exposure-history diversity represented was limited. Pairwise subsampling led to the expectation that sequencing depth would affect the degree of clonotype sharing among donors.

Remarks on this clone: The antigen this receptor binds is unknown. No per-base quality is available; no much larger clone lies one base away.

At the junction V is shortened by 6 bases and J by 6 bases, with 21 bases in between. Counted from cysteine to phenylalanine, this CDR3 has 15 amino acids. Only CDR3 DNA remains: 45 bases, in frame from the first base. CDR1 is given as MNHEY and CDR2 as SVGAGI, both from the germline V gene. The donors were healthy, HIV-negative adults who had no recently reported acute infections or vaccinations. Every donor was a Caucasian adult residing in Nashville, Tennessee, USA. For unsorted samples, some 100 million PBMCs were counted, and genomic DNA was extracted using the QIAamp DNA Blood Mini kit. Blood was obtained by leukapheresis, after which PBMCs were separated by Ficoll-Histopaque density gradient centrifugation and cryopreserved in liquid nitrogen vapor phase. Using the deep immunoSEQ assay, TCR CDR3 regions were amplified from genomic DNA by multiplex PCR. Genomic DNA extracted from each cell subset was distributed evenly over all wells of several immunoSEQ 96-well plates, and each plate served as one replicate. Each replicate PCR for unsorted PBMC received about 300 ng genomic DNA, equal to 25,000 to 35,000 T cell genomes. Genomic DNA from unsorted PBMC was sequenced over ten immunoSEQ deep assay plates. Purified libraries were measured with a Qubit 3.0 fluorometer, size-checked on a Bioanalyzer 2100, and measured again with the KAPA Library Quantification kit. Every immunoSEQ 96-well plate was sequenced on a separate single-read 150-cycle Illumina NextSeq 550 flow cell. Per the authors' processing: Because the immunoSEQ output held only junctional sequences and lacked quality scores, the filtering could not match the filtering applied to full-length reads. To assign V/J genes and CDR3, sequences were annotated against IMGT germline references using PyIR, a Python wrapper for IgBLAST v1.9. Any read was removed if the V/J assignment was weak (E-value above 1e-6), the CDR3 was missing, or the read contained stop codons, out-of-frame junctions, or ambiguous translated residues. V3J clonotypes were defined by identical inferred V gene, J gene, and CDR3 amino acid sequence. To compute the percentage overlap between repertoires, the number of shared unique clonotypes was divided by the size of the smaller repertoire. RTK rarefaction, the Chao1 estimator, and Recon v2.1 estimates of unobserved clonotypes were used to assess repertoire richness. This is the immuneACCESS table as TCRdb keeps it, with only in-frame sequences that have V and J called. A part of the clones is gone; compared with another copy, unresolved V genes explain less than half, and the rest is unexplained. V, J and clone size are those of that table, while D and trimming were read from the DNA. This sample is represented by about 490,000 clones; approximately 79% of them were singletons. Around 12% of the sample lies in the top ten.

The TCR comes from a woman aged 40 to 55 in good health. Some clones in this sample may be carry-over from other donors' samples. Sequenced material: PBMCs. In this chain, TRBV6-5 is recombined with TRBJ2-7; a tentative D call is TRBD1 (7 bases match). The CDR3 here reads CASSPQDRAGFEQYF. At the DNA level, the sequence is TGTGCCAGCAGCCCTCAAGACAGGGCGGGGTTCGAGCAGTACTTC.